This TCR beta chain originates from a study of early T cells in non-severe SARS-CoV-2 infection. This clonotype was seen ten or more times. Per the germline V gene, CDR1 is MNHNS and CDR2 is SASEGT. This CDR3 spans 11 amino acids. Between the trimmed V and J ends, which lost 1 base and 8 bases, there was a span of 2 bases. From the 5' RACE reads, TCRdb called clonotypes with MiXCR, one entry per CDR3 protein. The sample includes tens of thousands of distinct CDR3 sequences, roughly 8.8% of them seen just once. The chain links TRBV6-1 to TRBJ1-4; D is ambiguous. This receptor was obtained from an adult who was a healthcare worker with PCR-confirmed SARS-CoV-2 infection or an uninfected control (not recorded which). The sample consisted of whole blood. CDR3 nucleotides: TGTGCCAGCAGTGAAGGAGAAAAACTGTTTTTT. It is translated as CASSEGEKLFF.